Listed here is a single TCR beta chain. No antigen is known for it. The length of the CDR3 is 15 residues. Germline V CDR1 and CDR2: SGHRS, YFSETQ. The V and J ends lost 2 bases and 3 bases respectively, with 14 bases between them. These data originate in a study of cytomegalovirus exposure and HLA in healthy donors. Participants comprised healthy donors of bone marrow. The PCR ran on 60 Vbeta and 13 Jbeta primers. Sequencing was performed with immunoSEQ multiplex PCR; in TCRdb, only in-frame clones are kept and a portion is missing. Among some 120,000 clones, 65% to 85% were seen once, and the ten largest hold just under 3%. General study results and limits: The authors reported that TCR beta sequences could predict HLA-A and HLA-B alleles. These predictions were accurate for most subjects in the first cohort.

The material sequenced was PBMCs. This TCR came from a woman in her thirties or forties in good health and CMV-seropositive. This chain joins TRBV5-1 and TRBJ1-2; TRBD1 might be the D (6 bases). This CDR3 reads CASSFRGADDYGYTF. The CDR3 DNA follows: TGCGCCAGCAGCTTCAGGGGAGCGGATGACTATGGCTACACCTTC.